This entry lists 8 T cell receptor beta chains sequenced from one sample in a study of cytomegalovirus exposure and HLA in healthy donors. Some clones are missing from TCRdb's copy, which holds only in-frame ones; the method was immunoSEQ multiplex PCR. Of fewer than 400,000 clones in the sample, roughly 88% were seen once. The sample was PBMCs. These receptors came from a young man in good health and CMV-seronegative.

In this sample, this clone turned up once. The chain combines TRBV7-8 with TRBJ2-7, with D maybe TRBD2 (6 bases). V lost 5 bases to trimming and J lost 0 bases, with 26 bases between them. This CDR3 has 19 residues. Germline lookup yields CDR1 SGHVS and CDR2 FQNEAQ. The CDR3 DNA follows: TGTGCCAGCAGCAAGACGGGGTTCCCTAGCGCGGGAAGCTCCTACGAGCAGTACTTC. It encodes CASSKTGFPSAGSSYEQYF.

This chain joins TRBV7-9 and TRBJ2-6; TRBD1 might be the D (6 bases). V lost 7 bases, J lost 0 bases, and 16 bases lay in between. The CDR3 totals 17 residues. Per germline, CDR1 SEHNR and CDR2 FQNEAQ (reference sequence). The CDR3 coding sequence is TGTGCCAGCAACGTCCCGACAGGCCGCTCTGGGGCCAACGTCCTGACTTTC. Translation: CASNVPTGRSGANVLTF.

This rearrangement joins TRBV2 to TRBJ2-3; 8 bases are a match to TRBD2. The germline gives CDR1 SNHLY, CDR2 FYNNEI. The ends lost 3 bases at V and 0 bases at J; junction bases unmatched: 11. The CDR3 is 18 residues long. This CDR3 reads CASSEKAGGWSSTDTQYF. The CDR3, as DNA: TGTGCCAGCAGTGAGAAGGCGGGGGGCTGGTCGAGCACAGATACGCAGTATTTT.

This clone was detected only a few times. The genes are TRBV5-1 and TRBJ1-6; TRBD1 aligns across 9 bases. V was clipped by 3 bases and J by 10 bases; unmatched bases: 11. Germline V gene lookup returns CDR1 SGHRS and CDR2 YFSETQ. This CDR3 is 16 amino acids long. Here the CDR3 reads CASSSGTGQGRSPLHF. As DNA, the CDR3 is TGCGCCAGCAGCTCAGGAACCGGACAGGGGCGCTCACCCCTCCACTTT.

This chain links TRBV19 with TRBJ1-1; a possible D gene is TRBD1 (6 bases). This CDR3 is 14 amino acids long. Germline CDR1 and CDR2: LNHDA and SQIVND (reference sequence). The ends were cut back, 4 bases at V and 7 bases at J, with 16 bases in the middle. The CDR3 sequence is CASSRQGIRLEAFF. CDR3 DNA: TGTGCCAGTAGTAGGCAGGGGATCCGTCTTGAAGCTTTCTTT.

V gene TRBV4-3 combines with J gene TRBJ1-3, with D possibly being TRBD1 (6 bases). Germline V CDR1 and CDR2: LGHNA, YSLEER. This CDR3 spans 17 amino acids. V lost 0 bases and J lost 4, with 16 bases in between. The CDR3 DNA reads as TGCGCCAGCAGCCAAGATCAAGCAGGGGCGAAAGGAAACACCATATATTTT. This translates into CASSQDQAGAKGNTIYF.

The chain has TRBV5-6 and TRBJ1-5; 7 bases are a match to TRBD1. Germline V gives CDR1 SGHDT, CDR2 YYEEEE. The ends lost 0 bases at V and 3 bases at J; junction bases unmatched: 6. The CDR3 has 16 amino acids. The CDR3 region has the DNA TGTGCCAGCAGCTTGGCAGGGGGTGGGGCCAATCAGCCCCAGCATTTT. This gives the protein CASSLAGGGANQPQHF.

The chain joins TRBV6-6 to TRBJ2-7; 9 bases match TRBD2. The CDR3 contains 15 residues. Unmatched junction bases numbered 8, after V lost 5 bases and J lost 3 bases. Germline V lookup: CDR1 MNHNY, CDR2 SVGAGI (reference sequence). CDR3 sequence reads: CASSGSTSGNYEQYF. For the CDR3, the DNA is TGTGCCAGCAGTGGTTCGACTAGCGGAAACTACGAGCAGTACTTC.